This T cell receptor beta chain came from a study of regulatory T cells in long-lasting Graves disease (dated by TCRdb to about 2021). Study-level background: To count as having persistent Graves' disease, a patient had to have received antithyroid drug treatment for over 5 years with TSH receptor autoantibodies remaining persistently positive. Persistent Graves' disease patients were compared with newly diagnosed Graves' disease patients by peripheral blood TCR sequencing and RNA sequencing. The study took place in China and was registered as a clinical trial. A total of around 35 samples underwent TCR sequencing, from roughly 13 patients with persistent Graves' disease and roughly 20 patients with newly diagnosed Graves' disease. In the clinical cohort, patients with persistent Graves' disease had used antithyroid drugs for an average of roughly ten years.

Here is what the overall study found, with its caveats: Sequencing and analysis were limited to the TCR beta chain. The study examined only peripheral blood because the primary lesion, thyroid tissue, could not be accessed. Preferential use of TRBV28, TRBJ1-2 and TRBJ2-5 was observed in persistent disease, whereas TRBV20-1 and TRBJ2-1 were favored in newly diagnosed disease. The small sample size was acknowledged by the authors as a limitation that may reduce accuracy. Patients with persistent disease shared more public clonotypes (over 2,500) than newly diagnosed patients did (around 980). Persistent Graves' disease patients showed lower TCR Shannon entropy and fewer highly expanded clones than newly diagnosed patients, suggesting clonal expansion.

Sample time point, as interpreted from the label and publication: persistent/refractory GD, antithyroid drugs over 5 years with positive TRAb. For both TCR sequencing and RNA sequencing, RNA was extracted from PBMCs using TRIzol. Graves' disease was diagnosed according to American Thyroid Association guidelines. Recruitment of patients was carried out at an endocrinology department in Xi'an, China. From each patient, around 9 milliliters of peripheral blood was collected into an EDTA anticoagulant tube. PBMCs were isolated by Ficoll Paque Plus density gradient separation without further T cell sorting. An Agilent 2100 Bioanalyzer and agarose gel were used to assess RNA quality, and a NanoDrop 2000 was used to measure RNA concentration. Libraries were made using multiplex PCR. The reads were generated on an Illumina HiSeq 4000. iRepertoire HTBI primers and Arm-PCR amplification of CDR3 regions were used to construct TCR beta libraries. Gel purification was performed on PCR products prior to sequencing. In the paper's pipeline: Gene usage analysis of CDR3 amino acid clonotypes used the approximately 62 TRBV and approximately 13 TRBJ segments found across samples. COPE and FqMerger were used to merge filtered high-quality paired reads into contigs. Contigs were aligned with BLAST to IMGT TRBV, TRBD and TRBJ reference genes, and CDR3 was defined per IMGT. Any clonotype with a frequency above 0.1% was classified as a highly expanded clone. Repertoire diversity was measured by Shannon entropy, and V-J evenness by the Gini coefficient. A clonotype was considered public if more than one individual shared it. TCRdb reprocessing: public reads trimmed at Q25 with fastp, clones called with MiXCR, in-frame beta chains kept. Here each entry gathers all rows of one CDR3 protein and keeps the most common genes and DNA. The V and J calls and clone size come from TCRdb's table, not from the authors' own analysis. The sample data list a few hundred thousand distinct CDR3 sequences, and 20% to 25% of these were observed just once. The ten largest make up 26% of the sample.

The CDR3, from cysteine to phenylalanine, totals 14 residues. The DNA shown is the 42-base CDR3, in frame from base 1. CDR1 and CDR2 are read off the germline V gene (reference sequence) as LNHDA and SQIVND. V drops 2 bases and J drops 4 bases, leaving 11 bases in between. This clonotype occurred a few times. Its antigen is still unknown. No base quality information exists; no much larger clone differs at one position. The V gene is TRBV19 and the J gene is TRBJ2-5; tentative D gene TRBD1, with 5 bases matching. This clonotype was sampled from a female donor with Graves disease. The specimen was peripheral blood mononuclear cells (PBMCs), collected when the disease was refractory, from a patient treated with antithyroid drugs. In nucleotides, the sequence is TGTGCCAGTAGTATATTCCAGGGTACAGAGACCCAGTACTTC. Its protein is CASSIFQGTETQYF.